The entry that follows covers one TCR beta chain sequence. The naive CD8 population came from CD45RO-negative cells selected for CCR7, without terminally differentiated effector memory CD45RA+ cells. The J segment lost 4 bases and the V segment lost 5 bases, leaving 7 bases of the junction unmatched. The CDR3 runs to 16 residues. Germline V gene data show CDR1 as SGHAT and CDR2 as FQNNGV. This specimen comes from a study of shared clonotypes between healthy human individuals. The authors loaded roughly 200 ng DNA, 27,000 or so T cell genomes, into sorted-subset replicate PCRs. Some clones are missing from TCRdb's copy, which holds only in-frame ones; the method was immunoSEQ multiplex PCR. Seen here are approximately 840,000 clones, 95% to 97% observed once, and the top ten hold about 0.25%.

The receptor was isolated from a young man in good health. Sequencing input: naive CD8+ T cells sorted from blood. This chain uses TRBV11-2 with TRBJ2-2; 10 bases are a match to TRBD2. CDR3 sequence: CASSQALAGVTGELFF. Written as DNA, the CDR3 is TGTGCCAGCAGCCAAGCCCTAGCGGGAGTCACCGGGGAGCTGTTTTTT.